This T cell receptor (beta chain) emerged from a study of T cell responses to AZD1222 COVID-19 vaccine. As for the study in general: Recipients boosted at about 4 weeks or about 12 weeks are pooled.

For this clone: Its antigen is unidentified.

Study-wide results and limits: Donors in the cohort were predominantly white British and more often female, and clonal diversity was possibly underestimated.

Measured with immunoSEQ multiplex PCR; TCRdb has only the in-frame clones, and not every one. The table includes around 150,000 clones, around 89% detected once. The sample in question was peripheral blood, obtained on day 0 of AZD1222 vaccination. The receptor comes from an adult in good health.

In DNA, the CDR3 is TGTGCCAGCAGCCAAAATAGTGGGAGGGGCACCGGGGAGCTGTTTTTT. Its translation is CASSQNSGRGTGELFF. The chain is built from TRBV7-2 and TRBJ2-2; 7 bases line up with TRBD2. The CDR3 runs 16 residues. Germline CDR1 is SGHTA and CDR2 is FQGNSA. J lost 4 bases, V lost 5 bases, and 10 bases had no gene match. The full variable domain, its missing parts supplied by reference TRBV7-2 and TRBJ2-2, is GAGVSQSPSNKVTEKGKDVELRCDPISGHTALYWYRQSLGQGLEFLIYFQGNSAPDKSGLPSDRFSAERTGGSVSTLTIQRTQQEDSAVYLCASSQNSGRGTGELFFGEGSRLTVL.